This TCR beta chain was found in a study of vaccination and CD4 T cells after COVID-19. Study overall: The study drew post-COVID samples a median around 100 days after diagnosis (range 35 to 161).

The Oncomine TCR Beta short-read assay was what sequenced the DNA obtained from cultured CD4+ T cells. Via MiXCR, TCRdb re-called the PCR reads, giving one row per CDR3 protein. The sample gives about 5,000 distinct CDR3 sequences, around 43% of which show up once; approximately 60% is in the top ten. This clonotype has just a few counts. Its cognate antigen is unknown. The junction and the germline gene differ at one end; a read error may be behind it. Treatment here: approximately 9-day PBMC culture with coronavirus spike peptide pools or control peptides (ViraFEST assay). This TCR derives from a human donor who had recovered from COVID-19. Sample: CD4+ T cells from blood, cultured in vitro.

CDR3 amino acids: CASSPGRLVRPGELFF. The CDR3 nucleotides are TGTGCTAGCAGCCCGGGACGGTTAGTGCGGCCCGGGGAGCTGTTTTTT. The J gene is TRBJ2-2, the V gene TRBV7-7; D is perhaps TRBD1 or TRBD2 (5 bases each). From germline, CDR1 is SSHAT and CDR2 FNYEAQ (reference sequence). CDR3 length: 16 residues.